This TCR beta chain was sequenced during a study of low-dose radiotherapy and immunotherapy resistance in tumors. The V end lost 4 bases, the J end lost 1 base, and 7 bases lay between the germline ends. Germline CDR1 reads ENHRY; CDR2 reads SYGVKD. CDR3 length: 13 residues. Primers used for first-strand cDNA, a TRAV- and TRBV-specific set, covered both alpha and beta chains. With a constant-region primer and a V-primer adapter, TCRs were subjected to around 20 PCR cycles of amplification. Each CDR3 protein gets one entry after TCRdb re-called the reads with MiXCR. Found here are tens of thousands of distinct CDR3 sequences, roughly 29% of them singletons; the top ten hold about 7%. Time point given: before trial treatment. This clonotype was seen repeatedly, ten times or more.

The sequenced sample was PBMCs, obtained before treatment. The clonotype was recovered from a male donor with rectosigmoid adenocarcinoma. The J gene is TRBJ2-5, the V gene TRBV10-3; maybe TRBD1 (5 bases). The CDR3 is CAISADSQETQYF. Here the CDR3 DNA reads TGTGCCATCAGTGCAGACAGCCAAGAGACCCAGTACTTC.